This T cell receptor beta chain derives from a study of blood T cell repertoires in COVID-19. CDR1 and CDR2 from the germline V gene are SGHTA and FQGTGA. The CDR3 consists of 16 residues. V gave up 5 bases and J gave up 2 bases, with 15 bases separating them. This table comes from immunoSEQ multiplex PCR, and its TCRdb copy is limited to in-frame clones, with some not included. Among roughly 230,000 clones listed, over 70% were seen once. The J gene is TRBJ2-2, the V gene TRBV7-3, with D tentatively TRBD2 (6 bases). This TCR was recovered from a middle-aged man with acute or convalescent COVID-19. Sequencing was performed on peripheral blood. In nucleotides, the CDR3 is TGTGCCAGCAGCGCCAACCCCGGGAGAAACACCGGGGAGCTGTTTTTT. Amino acids: CASSANPGRNTGELFF.